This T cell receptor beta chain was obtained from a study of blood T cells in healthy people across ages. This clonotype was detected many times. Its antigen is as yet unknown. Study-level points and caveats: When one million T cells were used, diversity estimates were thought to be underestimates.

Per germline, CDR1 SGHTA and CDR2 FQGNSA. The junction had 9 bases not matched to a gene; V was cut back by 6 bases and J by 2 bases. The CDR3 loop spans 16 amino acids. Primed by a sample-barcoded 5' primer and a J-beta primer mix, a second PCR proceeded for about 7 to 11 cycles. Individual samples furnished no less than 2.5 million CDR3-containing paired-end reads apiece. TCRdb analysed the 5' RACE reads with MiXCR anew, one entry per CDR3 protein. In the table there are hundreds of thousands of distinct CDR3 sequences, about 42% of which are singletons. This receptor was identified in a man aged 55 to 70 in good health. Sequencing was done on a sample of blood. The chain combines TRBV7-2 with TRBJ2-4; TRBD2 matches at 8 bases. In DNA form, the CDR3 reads TGTGCCAGCAGTCCCGGGAGCGGGGGACCCAAAAACATTCAGTACTTC. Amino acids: CASSPGSGGPKNIQYF.